This T cell receptor (beta chain) was obtained from a study of T cell responses to AZD1222 COVID-19 vaccine. As regards this clone: Its antigen is as yet unknown. At one end, the junction sequence differs from germline, possibly due to a read error.

Findings of the study overall: Clonal diversity may have been underestimated in mostly white British donors. Reports say nearly half of spike-specific TCRs go after unmutated variant regions.

Repertoires were generated with immunoSEQ multiplex PCR, while TCRdb's copy carries only in-frame clones and drops some. The data show 150,000 to 200,000 clones, about 89% seen once. This clonotype was obtained from an adult who received the AZD1222 COVID-19 vaccine. The sample consisted of peripheral blood, taken 28 days after the second AZD1222 dose.

The CDR3 coding sequence is TGTGCCAGCAGTGTAGGACTAGGTGGGGAGCTGTTTTTT. Translation gives CASSVGLGGELFF. V is TRBV9 and J is TRBJ2-2; 7 bases map to TRBD2. Germline V gene lookup returns CDR1 SGDLS and CDR2 YYNGEE. The CDR3 covers 13 residues. The full variable domain, with the rest looked up from reference TRBV9 and TRBJ2-2, is DSGVTQTPKHLITATGQRVTLRCSPRSGDLSVYWYQQSLDQGLQFLIQYYNGEERAKGNILERFSAQQFPDLHSELNLSSLELGDSALYFCASSVGLGGELFFGEGSRLTVL.